One sample yielded the 5 T cell receptor beta chains listed below, sequenced in a study of T cell changes during pregnancy in multiple sclerosis. The assay was immunoSEQ multiplex PCR, and TCRdb's table has in-frame clones only and misses some. The sample includes about 68,000 clones, 91% of them seen just once. The sample here was peripheral blood, taken in the first trimester of pregnancy. The receptors here all came from a female donor with multiple sclerosis, enrolled in a pregnancy study.

A remark on this clone: Its ends do not fully match the called genes, so a read error is possible. V is TRBV6-1 and J is TRBJ2-7; D might be TRBD1 (6 bases). This CDR3 region has 15 residues. Germline assignment: CDR1 MNHNS and CDR2 SASEGT. CDR3 region: CASSQARGRTYEQYF. CDR3 in DNA: TGTGCCAGCAGTCAAGCCAGGGGCAGGACCTACGAGCAGTACTTC.

A few counts support this clone. The CDR3 bases are TGTGCCAGCAGCGCCGACAGAGGACGAGTGAACACTGAAGCTTTCTTT. Its protein is CASSADRGRVNTEAFF. This chain joins TRBV9 and TRBJ1-1; the D gene is possibly TRBD1 (5 bases). V lost 3 bases, J lost 0 bases, and 15 bases lay in between. The V gene's germline CDR1 is SGDLS and CDR2 YYNGEE. CDR3 size: 16 residues.

This clone came up a few times. V and J are TRBV11-2 and TRBJ1-6; D is perhaps TRBD1 (6 bases). This CDR3 region has 14 residues. V was shortened by 4 bases and J by 8 bases, with 12 bases between the two germline ends. Germline V lookup: CDR1 SGHAT, CDR2 FQNNGV. CDR3 amino acids: CASSSRQEYSPLHF. CDR3 coding DNA: TGTGCCAGCAGCTCCCGACAGGAATATTCACCCCTCCACTTT. Combining the CDR3 with reference TRBV11-2 and TRBJ1-6 gives the whole variable domain EAGVAQSPRYKIIEKRQSVAFWCNPISGHATLYWYQQILGQGPKLLIQFQNNGVVDDSQLPKDRFSAERLKGVDSTLKIQPAKLEDSAVYLCASSSRQEYSPLHFGNGTRLTVT.

This clone was recorded once. This chain's CDR3 is CASSIDGIYGYTF. The CDR3 DNA is TGTGCCAGCTCCATTGACGGGATCTATGGCTACACCTTC. This chain uses TRBV18 with TRBJ1-2; D remains ambiguous. CDR3 length: 13 amino acids. Germline V lookup: CDR1 KGHSH, CDR2 LQKENI. V was cut by 6 bases and J by 4 bases, with 12 bases left in between.

The rearrangement joins TRBV28 to TRBJ2-7; D perhaps matches TRBD2 (6 bases). The V gene lost 7 bases and the J gene lost 5 bases, with 9 bases spanning the gap. The length of the CDR3 is 11 residues. In germline, CDR1 is MDHEN, CDR2 SYDVKM. This chain's CDR3 is CASMSGHEQYF. DNA for the CDR3: TGTGCCAGCATGAGCGGGCACGAGCAGTACTTC.